The clone carrying this T cell receptor beta chain has a handful of counts. Its antigen is not known. This entry belongs to a study of T cell repertoires in cytomegalovirus infection. Whole-study context: Public signatures in TCR beta pointed to CMV infection and matching HLA type.

Findings and limits, study-wide: Individuals carrying CMV plus the relevant HLA were identified by cumulative frequency of public TCR beta families. Ex vivo responses were dominated by HLA-C-restricted CMV-specific TCR beta clonotypes.

MiXCR, applied by TCRdb to the reads, yields one record per CDR3 protein. In the table there are around 450,000 distinct CDR3 sequences, roughly 31% of which are singletons. CDR3 length: 14 amino acids. V lost 9 bases and J 0 bases, leaving 13 bases between the germline ends. Germline lookup yields CDR1 SNHLY and CDR2 FYNNEI. This receptor was obtained from a human donor in good health (CMV status not recorded). Some clones in this sample may be carry-over from other donors' samples. The sequencing sample was made of PBMCs. This chain joins TRBV2 and TRBJ2-3, with a weak D call TRBD1 (5 bases). DNA of the CDR3: TGTGCCAGTCCTAGGGGAACTAGCACAGATACGCAGTATTTT. Encoded protein: CASPRGTSTDTQYF.